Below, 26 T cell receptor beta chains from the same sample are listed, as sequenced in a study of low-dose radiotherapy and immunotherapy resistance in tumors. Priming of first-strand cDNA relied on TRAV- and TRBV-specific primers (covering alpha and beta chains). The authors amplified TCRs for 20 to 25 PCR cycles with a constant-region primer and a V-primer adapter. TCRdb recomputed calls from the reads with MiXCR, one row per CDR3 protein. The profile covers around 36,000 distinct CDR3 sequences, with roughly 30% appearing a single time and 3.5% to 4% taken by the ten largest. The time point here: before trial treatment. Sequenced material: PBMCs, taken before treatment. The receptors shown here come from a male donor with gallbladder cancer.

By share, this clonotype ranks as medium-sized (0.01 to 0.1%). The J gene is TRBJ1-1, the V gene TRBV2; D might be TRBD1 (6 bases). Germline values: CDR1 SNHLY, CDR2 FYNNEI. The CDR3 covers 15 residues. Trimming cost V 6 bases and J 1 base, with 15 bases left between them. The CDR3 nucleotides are TGTGCCAGCAGAACCGATACAGGGCCGAACACTGAAGCTTTCTTT. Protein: CASRTDTGPNTEAFF.

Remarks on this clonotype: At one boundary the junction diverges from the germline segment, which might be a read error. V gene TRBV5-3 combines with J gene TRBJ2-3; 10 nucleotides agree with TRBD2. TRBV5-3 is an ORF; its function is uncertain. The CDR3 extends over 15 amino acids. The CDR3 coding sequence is TGTGCCAGCAGCTTTACTAGCGGGGGCACAGATACGCAGTATTTT. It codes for CASSFTSGGTDTQYF.

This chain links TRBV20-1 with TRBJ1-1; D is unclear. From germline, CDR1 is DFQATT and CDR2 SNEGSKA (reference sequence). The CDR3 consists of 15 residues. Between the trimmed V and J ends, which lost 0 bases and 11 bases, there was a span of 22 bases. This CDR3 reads CSARDGGPGGLAAFF. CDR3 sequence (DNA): TGCAGTGCTAGAGACGGAGGGCCCGGAGGGCTCGCGGCTTTCTTT.

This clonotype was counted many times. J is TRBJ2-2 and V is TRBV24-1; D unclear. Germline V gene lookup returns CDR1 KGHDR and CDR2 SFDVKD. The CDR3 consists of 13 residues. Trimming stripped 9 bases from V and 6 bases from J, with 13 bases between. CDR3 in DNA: TGTGCCACCTCTGCGTCAGGACCCGGGGAGCTGTTTTTT. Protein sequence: CATSASGPGELFF.

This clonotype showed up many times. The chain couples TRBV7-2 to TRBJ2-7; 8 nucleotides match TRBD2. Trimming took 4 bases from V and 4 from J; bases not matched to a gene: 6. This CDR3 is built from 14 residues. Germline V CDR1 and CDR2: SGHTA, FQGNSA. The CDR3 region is CASSSGLAVYEQYF. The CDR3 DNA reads TGTGCCAGCAGCTCCGGACTAGCAGTATACGAGCAGTACTTC.

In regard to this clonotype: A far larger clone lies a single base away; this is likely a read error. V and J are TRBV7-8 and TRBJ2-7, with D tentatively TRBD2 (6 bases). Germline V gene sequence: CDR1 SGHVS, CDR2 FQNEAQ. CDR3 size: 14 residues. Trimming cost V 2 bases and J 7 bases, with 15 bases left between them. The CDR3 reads CASSLWDFYNEQYF. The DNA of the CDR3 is TGTGCCAGCAGCTTATGGGACTTCTACAATGAGCAGTACTTC. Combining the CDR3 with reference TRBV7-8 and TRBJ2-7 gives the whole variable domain GAGVSQSPRYKVAKRGQDVALRCDPISGHVSLFWYQQALGQGPEFLTYFQNEAQLDKSGLPSDRFFAERPEGSVSTLKIQRTQQEDSAVYLCASSLWDFYNEQYFGPGTRLTVT.

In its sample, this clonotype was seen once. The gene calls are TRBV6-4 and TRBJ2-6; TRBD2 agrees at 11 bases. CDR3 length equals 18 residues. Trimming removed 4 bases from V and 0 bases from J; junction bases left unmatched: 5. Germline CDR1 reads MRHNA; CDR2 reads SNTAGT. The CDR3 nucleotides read TGTGCCAGCAGTGCTGCGACTAGCGGGGTCTCTGGGGCCAACGTCCTGACTTTC. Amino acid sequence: CASSAATSGVSGANVLTF.

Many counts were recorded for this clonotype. The CDR3 protein is CASSLEPYEKLFF. The CDR3 nucleotides are TGTGCCAGCAGCTTAGAGCCCTATGAAAAACTGTTTTTT. This chain links TRBV7-2 with TRBJ1-4; D remains ambiguous. V was cut by 1 base and J by 6 bases, with 6 bases left in between. The CDR3 is 13 amino acids. Looked up from germline, CDR1 is SGHTA and CDR2 is FQGNSA.

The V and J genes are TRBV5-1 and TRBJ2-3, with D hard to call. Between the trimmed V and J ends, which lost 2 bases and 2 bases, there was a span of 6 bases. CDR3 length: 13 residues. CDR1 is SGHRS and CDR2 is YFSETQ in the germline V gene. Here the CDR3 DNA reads TGCGCCAGCAGCTTAGGGCTCACAGATACGCAGTATTTT. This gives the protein CASSLGLTDTQYF.

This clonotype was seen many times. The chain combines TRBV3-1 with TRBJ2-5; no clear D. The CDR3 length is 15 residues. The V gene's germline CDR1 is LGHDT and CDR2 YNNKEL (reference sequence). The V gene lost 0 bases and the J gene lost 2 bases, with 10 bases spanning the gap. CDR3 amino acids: CASSQDLVGQETQYF. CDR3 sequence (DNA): TGTGCCAGCAGCCAAGATCTCGTCGGGCAAGAGACCCAGTACTTC.

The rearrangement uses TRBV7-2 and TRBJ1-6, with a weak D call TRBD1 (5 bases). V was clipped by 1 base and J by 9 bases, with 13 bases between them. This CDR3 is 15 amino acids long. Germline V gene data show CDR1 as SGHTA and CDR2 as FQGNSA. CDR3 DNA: TGTGCCAGCAGCTTAGTGGCACAGGACACTTCACCCCTCCACTTT. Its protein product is CASSLVAQDTSPLHF.

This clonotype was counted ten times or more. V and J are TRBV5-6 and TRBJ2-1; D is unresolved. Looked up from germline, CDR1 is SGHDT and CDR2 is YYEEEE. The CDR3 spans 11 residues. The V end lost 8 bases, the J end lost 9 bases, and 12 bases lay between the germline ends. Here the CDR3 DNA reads TGTGCCAGTACGAATAGGTTTGAGCAGTTCTTC. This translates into CASTNRFEQFF.

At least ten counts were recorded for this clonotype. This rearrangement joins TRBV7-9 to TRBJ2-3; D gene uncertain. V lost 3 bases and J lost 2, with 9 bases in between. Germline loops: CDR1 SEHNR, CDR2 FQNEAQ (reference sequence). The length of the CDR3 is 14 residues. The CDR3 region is CASSFGSSTDTQYF. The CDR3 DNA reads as TGTGCCAGCAGCTTCGGCTCTTCCACAGATACGCAGTATTTT.

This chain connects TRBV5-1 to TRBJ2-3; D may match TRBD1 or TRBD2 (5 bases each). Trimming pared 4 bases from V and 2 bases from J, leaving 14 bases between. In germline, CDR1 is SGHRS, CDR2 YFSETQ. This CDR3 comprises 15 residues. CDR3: CASSPPGRDTDTQYF. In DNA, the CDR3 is TGCGCCAGCAGCCCTCCGGGACGAGACACAGATACGCAGTATTTT.

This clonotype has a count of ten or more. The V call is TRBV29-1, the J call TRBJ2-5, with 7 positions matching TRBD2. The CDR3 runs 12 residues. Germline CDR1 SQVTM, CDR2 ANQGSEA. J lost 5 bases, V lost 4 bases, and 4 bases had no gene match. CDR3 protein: CSVVLGGETQYF. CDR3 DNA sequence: TGCAGCGTTGTTTTGGGGGGGGAGACCCAGTACTTC. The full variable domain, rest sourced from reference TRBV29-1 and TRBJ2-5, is SAVISQKPSRDICQRGTSLTIQCQVDSQVTMMFWYRQQPGQSLTLIATANQGSEATYESGFVIDKFPISRPNLTFSTLTVSNMSPEDSSIYLCSVVLGGETQYFGPGTRLLVL.

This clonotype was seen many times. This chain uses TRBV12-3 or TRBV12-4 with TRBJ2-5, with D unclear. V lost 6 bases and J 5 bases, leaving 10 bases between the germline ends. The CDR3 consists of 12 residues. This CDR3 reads CASSPSGETQYF. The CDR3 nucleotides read TGTGCCAGCAGCCCCTCCGGGGAGACCCAGTACTTC.

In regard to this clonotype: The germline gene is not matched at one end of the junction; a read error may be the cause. The CDR3 sequence is CASSREPTTDTHYF. CDR3 DNA sequence: TGTGCCAGCAGTCGGGAACCAACCACGGATACGCACTATTTT. The chain couples TRBV28 to TRBJ2-3, with D tentatively TRBD2 (5 bases). The CDR3 has 14 residues. CDR1 and CDR2 (germline): MDHEN, SYDVKM.

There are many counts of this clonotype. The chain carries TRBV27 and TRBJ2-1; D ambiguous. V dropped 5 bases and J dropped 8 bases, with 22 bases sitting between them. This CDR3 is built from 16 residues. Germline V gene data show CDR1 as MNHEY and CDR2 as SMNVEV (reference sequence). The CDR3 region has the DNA TGTGCCAGCAGTCTAGGTAGGCCTGAGGAAGGGTATGAGCAGTTCTTC. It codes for CASSLGRPEEGYEQFF.

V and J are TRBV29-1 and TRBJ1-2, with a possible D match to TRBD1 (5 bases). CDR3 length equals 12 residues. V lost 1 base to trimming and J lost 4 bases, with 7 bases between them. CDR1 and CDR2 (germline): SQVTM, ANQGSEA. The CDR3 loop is CSVEAGVYGYTF. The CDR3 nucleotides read TGCAGCGTTGAAGCGGGGGTCTATGGCTACACCTTC.

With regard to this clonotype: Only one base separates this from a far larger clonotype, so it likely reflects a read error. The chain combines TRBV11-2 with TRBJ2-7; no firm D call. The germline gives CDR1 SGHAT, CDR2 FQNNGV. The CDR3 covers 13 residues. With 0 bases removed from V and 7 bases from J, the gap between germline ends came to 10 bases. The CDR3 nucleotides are TGTGCCAGCAGCTTAGAGTTAATCGATGAGCAGTACTTC. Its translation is CASSLELIDEQYF.

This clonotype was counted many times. The CDR3 protein is CASSSLRGKSYNEQFF. The DNA for the CDR3 is TGTGCCAGCTCATCACTCCGGGGGAAATCCTACAATGAGCAGTTCTTC. The genes are TRBV18 and TRBJ2-1; D is perhaps TRBD2 (6 bases). Trimming took off 5 bases at V and 1 base at J, with 15 bases between the two ends. CDR1 is KGHSH, CDR2 LQKENI, per germline. The CDR3 covers 16 residues. The complete variable domain, with remaining parts taken from reference TRBV18 and TRBJ2-1, reads NAGVMQNPRHLVRRRGQEARLRCSPMKGHSHVYWYRQLPEEGLKFMVYLQKENIIDESGMPKERFSAEFPKEGPSILRIQQVVRGDSAAYFCASSSLRGKSYNEQFFGPGTRLTVL.

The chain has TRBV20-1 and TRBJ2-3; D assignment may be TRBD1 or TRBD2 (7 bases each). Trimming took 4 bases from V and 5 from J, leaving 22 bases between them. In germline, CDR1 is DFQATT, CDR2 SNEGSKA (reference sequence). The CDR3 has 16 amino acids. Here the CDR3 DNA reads TGCAGTGCTATCGCTAGCGGAGGGCCAGGGGGAGATACGCAGTATTTT. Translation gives CSAIASGGPGGDTQYF.

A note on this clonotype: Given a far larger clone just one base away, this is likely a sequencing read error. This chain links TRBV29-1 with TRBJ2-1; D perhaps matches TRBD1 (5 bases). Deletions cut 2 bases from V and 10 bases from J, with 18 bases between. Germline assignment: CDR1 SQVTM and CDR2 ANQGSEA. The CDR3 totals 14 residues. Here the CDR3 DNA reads TGCAGCGTTGAATGGTCAGGGAACCCATACGAGCAGTTCTTC. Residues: CSVEWSGNPYEQFF.

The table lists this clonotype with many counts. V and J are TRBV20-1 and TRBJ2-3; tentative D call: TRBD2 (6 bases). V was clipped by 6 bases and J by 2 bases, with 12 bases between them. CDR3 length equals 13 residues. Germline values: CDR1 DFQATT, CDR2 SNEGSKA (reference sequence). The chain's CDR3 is CSARDGTTDTQYF. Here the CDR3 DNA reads TGCAGTGCGCGGGACGGAACCACAGATACGCAGTATTTT.

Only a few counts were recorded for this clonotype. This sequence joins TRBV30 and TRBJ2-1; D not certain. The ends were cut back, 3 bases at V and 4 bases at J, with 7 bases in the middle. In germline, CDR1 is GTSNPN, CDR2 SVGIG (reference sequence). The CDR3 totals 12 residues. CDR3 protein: CAWRDPYNEQFF. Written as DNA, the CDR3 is TGTGCCTGGAGGGACCCTTACAATGAGCAGTTCTTC.

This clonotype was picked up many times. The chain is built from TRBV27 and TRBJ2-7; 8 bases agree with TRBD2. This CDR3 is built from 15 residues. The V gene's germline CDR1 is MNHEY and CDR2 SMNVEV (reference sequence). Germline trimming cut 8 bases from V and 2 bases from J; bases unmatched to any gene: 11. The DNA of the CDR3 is TGTGCCAGCGCCCCTCCAGATAGCGGGACCTACGAGCAGTACTTC. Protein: CASAPPDSGTYEQYF.